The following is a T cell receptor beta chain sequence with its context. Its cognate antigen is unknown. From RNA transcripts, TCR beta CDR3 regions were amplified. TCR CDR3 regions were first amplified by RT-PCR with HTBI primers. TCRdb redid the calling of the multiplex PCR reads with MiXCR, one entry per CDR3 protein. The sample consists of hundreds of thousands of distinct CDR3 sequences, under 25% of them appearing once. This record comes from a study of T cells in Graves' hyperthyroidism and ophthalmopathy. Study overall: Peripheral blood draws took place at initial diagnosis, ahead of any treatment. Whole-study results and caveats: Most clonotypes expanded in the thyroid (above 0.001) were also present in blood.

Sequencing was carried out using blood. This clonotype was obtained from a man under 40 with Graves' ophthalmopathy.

The CDR3 loop reads CASSYSASGWRLTDTQYF. CDR3 nucleotide sequence: TGTGCCAGCAGTTACTCGGCTAGCGGGTGGAGGCTTACAGATACGCAGTATTTT. The rearrangement uses TRBV6-5 and TRBJ2-3; 8 bases agree with TRBD2. Unmatched junction bases numbered 11, after V lost 0 bases and J lost 3 bases. The CDR3 extends over 18 amino acids. In germline, CDR1 is MNHEY, CDR2 SVGAGI.